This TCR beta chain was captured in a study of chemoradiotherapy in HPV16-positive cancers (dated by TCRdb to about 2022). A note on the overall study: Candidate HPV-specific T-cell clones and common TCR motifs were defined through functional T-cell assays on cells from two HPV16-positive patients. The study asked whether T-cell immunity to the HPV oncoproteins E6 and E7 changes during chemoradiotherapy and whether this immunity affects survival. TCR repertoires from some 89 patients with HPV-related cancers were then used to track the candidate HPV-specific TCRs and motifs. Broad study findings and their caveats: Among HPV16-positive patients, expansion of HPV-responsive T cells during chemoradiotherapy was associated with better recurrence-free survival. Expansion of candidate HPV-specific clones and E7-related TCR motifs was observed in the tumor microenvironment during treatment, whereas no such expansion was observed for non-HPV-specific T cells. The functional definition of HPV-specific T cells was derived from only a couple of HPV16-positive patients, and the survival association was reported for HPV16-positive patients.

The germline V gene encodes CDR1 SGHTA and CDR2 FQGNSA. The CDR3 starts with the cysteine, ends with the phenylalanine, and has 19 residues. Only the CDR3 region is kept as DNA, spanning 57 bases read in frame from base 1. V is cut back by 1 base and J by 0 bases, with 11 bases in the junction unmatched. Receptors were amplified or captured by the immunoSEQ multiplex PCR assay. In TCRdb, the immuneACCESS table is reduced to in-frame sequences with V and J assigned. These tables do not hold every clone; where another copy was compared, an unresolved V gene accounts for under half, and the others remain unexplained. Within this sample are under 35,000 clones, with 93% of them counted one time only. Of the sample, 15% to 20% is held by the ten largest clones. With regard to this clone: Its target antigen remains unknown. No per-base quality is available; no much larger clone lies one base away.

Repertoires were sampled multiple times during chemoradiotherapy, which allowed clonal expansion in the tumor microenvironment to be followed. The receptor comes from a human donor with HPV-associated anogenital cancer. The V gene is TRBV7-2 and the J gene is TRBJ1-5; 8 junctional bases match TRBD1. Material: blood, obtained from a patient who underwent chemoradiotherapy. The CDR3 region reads CASSLVIGTGPYSNQPQHF. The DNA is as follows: TGTGCCAGCAGCTTAGTAATAGGGACAGGTCCATATAGCAATCAGCCCCAGCATTTT.